This passage covers 28 T cell receptor beta chains from one sample sequenced in a study of blood T cells in healthy people across ages. PCR was performed a second time for roughly 7 to 12 cycles using a sample-barcoded 5' primer and a J-beta primer mix. MiXCR, run by TCRdb on the 5' RACE reads, gives a single entry per CDR3 protein. Here the sample spans more than 650,000 distinct CDR3 sequences, about 24% being singletons. The sequenced sample consisted of blood. All receptors come from a man between 70 and 80 years old in good health.

This clonotype was picked up a small number of times. This chain joins TRBV19 and TRBJ2-3, with 9 nucleotides matching TRBD2. The germline gives CDR1 LNHDA, CDR2 SQIVND (reference sequence). CDR3 size: 17 residues. V trimming: 1 base; J trimming: 4 bases; junction bases outside the gene matches: 9. CDR3: CASSIVRIAGVADTQYF. Written as DNA, the CDR3 is TGTGCCAGTAGTATAGTACGGATAGCGGGAGTTGCAGATACGCAGTATTTT.

The chain recombines TRBV12-3 or TRBV12-4 with TRBJ2-2; D may be TRBD1 (5 bases). V lost 7 bases to trimming and J lost 1 base, with 7 bases between them. This CDR3 spans 13 amino acids. The CDR3 region is CASKTGNTGELFF. The CDR3 DNA sequence: TGTGCCAGCAAAACAGGGAACACCGGGGAGCTGTTTTTT.

The chain has TRBV6-5 and TRBJ1-5; D may be TRBD1 (5 bases). The CDR3 has 17 amino acids. Per the germline V gene, CDR1 is MNHEY and CDR2 is SVGAGI. V shed 2 bases and J shed 0 bases, with 14 bases lying between them. CDR3 DNA: TGTGCCAGCAGTTACACCGGACAAGATTATAGCAATCAGCCCCAGCATTTT. Amino acids: CASSYTGQDYSNQPQHF.

CDR3 DNA sequence: TGCGCCAGCAGCCCGACCGGACCGCCGACCTACGAGCAGTACTTC. Translation: CASSPTGPPTYEQYF. This rearrangement joins TRBV5-1 to TRBJ2-7, with no clear D. This CDR3 region has 15 residues. The germline V gene has CDR1 SGHRS and CDR2 YFSETQ. Trimming cost V 4 bases and J 2 bases, with 16 bases left between them.

This clonotype was seen only a few times. The chain uses TRBV12-3 or TRBV12-4 and TRBJ2-4, with TRBD1 as a possible D gene (5 bases). V lost 3 bases, J lost 3 bases, and 15 bases lay in between. The CDR3 is made up of 16 amino acids. CDR3 region: CASSFSQGYNKNIQYF. DNA for the CDR3: TGTGCCAGCAGTTTTTCTCAGGGTTACAACAAAAACATTCAGTACTTC.

CDR3 nucleotide sequence: TGTGCCTGGACTATTGGGGGCGACAATGGCTACACCTTC. Translated, it gives CAWTIGGDNGYTF. This rearrangement joins TRBV30 to TRBJ1-2; weak D call: TRBD1 (6 bases). Germline V gene sequence: CDR1 GTSNPN, CDR2 SVGIG (reference sequence). The V gene lost 4 bases and the J gene lost 6 bases, with 15 bases spanning the gap. The CDR3 length is 13 residues.

This clonotype was counted only a few times. This chain connects TRBV3-1 to TRBJ1-5, with a possible D match to TRBD1 (5 bases). The CDR3 has 14 residues. Looked up from germline, CDR1 is LGHDT and CDR2 is YNNKEL (reference sequence). Trimming pared 1 base from V and 7 bases from J, leaving 11 bases between. As DNA, the CDR3 is TGTGCCAGCAGCCAAGTCGGGGCTGGGCAGCCCCAGCATTTT. It encodes CASSQVGAGQPQHF.

At least ten counts were recorded for this clonotype. This chain uses TRBV20-1 with TRBJ2-4; 11 bases map to TRBD2. Germline CDR1 DFQATT, CDR2 SNEGSKA (reference sequence). The CDR3 is made up of 17 amino acids. J was trimmed by 0 bases and V by 5 bases; bases with no gene match: 9. The CDR3 sequence: CSASSGRPPRAKNIQYF. CDR3 nucleotides: TGCAGTGCTTCTAGCGGGAGGCCCCCCCGAGCCAAAAACATTCAGTACTTC.

V and J are TRBV19 and TRBJ2-5; TRBD2 might be the D (5 bases). Near its end, the DNA agrees better with TRBJ2-1, so the J call may be wrong. The CDR3 is 13 residues long. Germline lookup yields CDR1 LNHDA and CDR2 SQIVND (reference sequence). The CDR3 region is CASSMEVLGKQFF. CDR3 DNA: TGTGCCAGTAGTATGGAGGTTCTCGGAAAGCAGTTCTTC.

This CDR3 reads CSAPTWSSYNEQFF. The CDR3 DNA sequence: TGCAGTGCGCCTACTTGGAGCTCCTACAATGAGCAGTTCTTC. The rearrangement joins TRBV20-1 to TRBJ2-1; D uncertain. V was trimmed by 6 bases and J by 0 bases, leaving 12 bases between them. This CDR3 is built from 14 residues. Germline V CDR1 and CDR2: DFQATT, SNEGSKA (reference sequence).

This chain connects TRBV20-1 to TRBJ2-5, with TRBD2 matching 13 bases. Germline V lookup: CDR1 DFQATT, CDR2 SNEGSKA (reference sequence). V shed 6 bases and J 0 bases; nucleotides not matched to a gene: 13. The CDR3 length is 18 residues. CDR3 residues: CSALLGTSGTTYQETQYF. Written as DNA, the CDR3 is TGCAGTGCCCTCCTTGGGACTAGCGGGACGACCTACCAAGAGACCCAGTACTTC.

This clonotype was seen more than once but under ten times. The chain joins TRBV3-1 to TRBJ2-5; 9 bases are shared with TRBD1. TRBJ2-7 explains the end of the DNA better; the J call may be wrong. Germline V gives CDR1 LGHDT, CDR2 YNNKEL (reference sequence). This CDR3 has 15 amino acids. Written as DNA, the CDR3 is TGTGCCAGCAGCCCGAGGACAGGGGTCTCCTACGAGCAGTACTTC. This codes for CASSPRTGVSYEQYF.

In its sample, this clonotype was seen a few times. The CDR3 region is CSAGWETQYF. DNA for the CDR3: TGCAGTGCTGGGTGGGAGACCCAGTACTTC. The rearrangement uses TRBV20-1 and TRBJ2-5; D call uncertain. V lost 5 bases and J 5 bases, leaving 6 bases between the germline ends. This CDR3 spans 10 amino acids. Germline CDR1 is DFQATT and CDR2 is SNEGSKA (reference sequence).

The chain joins TRBV27 to TRBJ2-1; D uncertain. The CDR3 is 12 amino acids. Germline CDR1 is MNHEY and CDR2 is SMNVEV (reference sequence). Trimming pared 8 bases from V and 9 bases from J, leaving 14 bases between. DNA for the CDR3: TGTGCCAGCGCCTTAAGAGGCGGTGAGCAGTTCTTC. The encoded protein is CASALRGGEQFF.

The chain links TRBV12-3 or TRBV12-4 to TRBJ2-7; D may be TRBD2 (5 bases). Trimming took off 8 bases at V and 2 bases at J, with 16 bases between the two ends. The CDR3 totals 14 residues. CDR3 loop: CASGSSLGTYEQYF. For the CDR3, the DNA is TGTGCCAGCGGTTCCTCACTAGGGACCTACGAGCAGTACTTC.

The rearrangement uses TRBV10-3 and TRBJ2-7, with 14 bases lining up with TRBD2. CDR1 ENHRY and CDR2 SYGVKD come from the germline V gene. Trimming cost V 0 bases and J 3 bases; bases outside gene matches: 4. The CDR3 is 17 residues long. The CDR3 DNA follows: TGTGCCATCAGTGAGTCTAAGGGGACTAGCGGGAGCTACGAGCAGTACTTC. The encoded protein is CAISESKGTSGSYEQYF.

This clonotype has just a few counts. The rearrangement uses TRBV6-2 or TRBV6-3 and TRBJ2-5; TRBD1 matches at 7 bases. Germline V gene lookup returns CDR1 MNHEY and CDR2 SVGEGT. This CDR3 contains 15 residues. V was clipped by 5 bases and J by 0 bases; unmatched bases: 6. CDR3 protein: CASSPTGTYQETQYF. CDR3 nucleotides: TGTGCCAGCAGTCCGACAGGGACGTACCAAGAGACCCAGTACTTC.

This clonotype showed up just once. The chain links TRBV5-6 to TRBJ1-5; no firm D call. The CDR3 is 15 residues long. Germline assignment: CDR1 SGHDT and CDR2 YYEEEE. The V gene lost 1 base and the J gene lost 5 bases, with 13 bases spanning the gap. This CDR3 is CASSLRGFQYQPQHF. CDR3 nucleotides: TGTGCCAGCAGCTTGCGGGGTTTCCAGTATCAGCCCCAGCATTTT.

This clonotype showed up just a few times. This chain connects TRBV6-5 to TRBJ2-3; 7 bases fit TRBD2. In germline, CDR1 is MNHEY, CDR2 SVGAGI. V lost 6 bases to trimming and J lost 6 bases; unmatched junction nucleotides: 21. The CDR3 extends over 18 amino acids. The CDR3 DNA sequence: TGTGCCAGCAGCCACTCCTATGGCGGGAGAGTGGGGACGGATACGCAGTATTTT. This encodes CASSHSYGGRVGTDTQYF.

The chain recombines TRBV11-2 with TRBJ2-5; 12 nucleotides agree with TRBD2. With the DNA end fitting TRBJ2-1 better, the J assignment may be wrong. CDR3 length equals 16 residues. CDR1 and CDR2 (germline): SGHAT, FQNNGV. The chain's CDR3 is CASSFRTSGEYNEQFF. DNA for the CDR3: TGTGCCAGCAGCTTCAGGACTAGCGGGGAGTACAATGAGCAGTTCTTC.

The V call is TRBV6-5, the J call TRBJ1-3; no clear D. The V end was cut by 0 bases, the J end by 0 bases, with 9 bases between. The CDR3 is 16 residues long. Per the germline V gene, CDR1 is MNHEY and CDR2 is SVGAGI. The CDR3 loop reads CASSYSGSASGNTIYF. CDR3 nucleotides: TGTGCCAGCAGTTACTCGGGCAGCGCCTCTGGAAACACCATATATTTT.

The chain employs TRBV6-6 and TRBJ2-1; D may be TRBD2 (7 bases). V gave up 2 bases and J gave up 4 bases, with 12 bases separating them. The germline CDR1 and CDR2 sequences are MNHNY and SVGAGI (reference sequence). The CDR3 contains 15 residues. CDR3 residues: CASSYEGGPYNEQFF. The CDR3 bases are TGTGCCAGCAGTTACGAGGGGGGGCCTTACAATGAGCAGTTCTTC.

The chain employs TRBV12-3 or TRBV12-4 and TRBJ2-5, with D perhaps TRBD2 (7 bases). The V and J ends lost 6 bases and 2 bases respectively, with 28 bases between them. This CDR3 contains 19 residues. Here the CDR3 reads CASSLLSPLWRGGQETQYF. The DNA of the CDR3 is TGTGCCAGCAGCCTTTTAAGTCCCCTTTGGAGGGGGGGGCAAGAGACCCAGTACTTC.

This clonotype was recorded only once. The chain links TRBV2 to TRBJ2-5, with 10 bases that match TRBD2. The CDR3 has 16 residues. V shed 3 bases and J 7 bases; nucleotides not matched to a gene: 11. Looked up from germline, CDR1 is SNHLY and CDR2 is FYNNEI. CDR3 loop: CASSESLAGLWRTQYF. CDR3 in DNA: TGTGCCAGCAGTGAGTCACTAGCGGGGCTCTGGCGGACCCAGTACTTC.

The V call is TRBV12-3 or TRBV12-4, the J call TRBJ1-6; possible D gene TRBD1, 6 bases. The CDR3 covers 15 residues. Trimming stripped 6 bases from V and 7 bases from J, with 16 bases between. CDR3 loop: CASRPTGYRNSPLHF. CDR3 nucleotides: TGTGCCAGCAGACCTACAGGGTACCGGAATTCACCCCTCCACTTT.

The chain employs TRBV19 and TRBJ2-3; the D gene is possibly TRBD1 (5 bases). The CDR3 covers 12 residues. Germline V CDR1 and CDR2: LNHDA, SQIVND (reference sequence). V gave up 3 bases and J gave up 7 bases, with 8 bases separating them. CDR3 residues: CASSIQGNTQYF. Written as DNA, the CDR3 is TGTGCCAGTAGTATCCAGGGAAATACGCAGTATTTT. The full variable domain, completed using reference TRBV19 and TRBJ2-3, is DGGITQSPKYLFRKEGQNVTLSCEQNLNHDAMYWYRQDPGQGLRLIYYSQIVNDFQKGDIAEGYSVSREKKESFPLTVTSAQKNPTAFYLCASSIQGNTQYFGPGTRLTVL.

This clonotype was observed a few times. The chain has TRBV11-2 and TRBJ2-7; a weak D match, TRBD1 (6 bases). From germline, CDR1 is SGHAT and CDR2 FQNNGV. The CDR3 is made up of 16 amino acids. Deletions cut 1 base from V and 4 bases from J, with 17 bases between. The CDR3 protein is CASSLAGQTNQYEQYF. DNA for the CDR3: TGTGCCAGCAGCTTAGCGGGACAAACCAATCAGTACGAGCAGTACTTC. Full variable domain (missing parts from reference TRBV11-2 and TRBJ2-7): EAGVAQSPRYKIIEKRQSVAFWCNPISGHATLYWYQQILGQGPKLLIQFQNNGVVDDSQLPKDRFSAERLKGVDSTLKIQPAKLEDSAVYLCASSLAGQTNQYEQYFGPGTRLTVT.

This clonotype was counted only a few times. This chain links TRBV10-3 with TRBJ1-2; 8 positions agree with TRBD1. V was clipped by 6 bases and J by 7 bases; unmatched bases: 10. Germline V gene data show CDR1 as ENHRY and CDR2 as SYGVKD. CDR3 length equals 14 residues. The CDR3 protein is CAIRATQGAGGYTF. The CDR3 DNA follows: TGTGCCATCAGAGCTACCCAGGGGGCGGGTGGCTACACCTTC.